A single sample is the source of the 12 T cell receptor beta chains below, sequenced in a study of low-dose radiotherapy and immunotherapy resistance in tumors. Time point reported: after trial treatment. Described treatment: LDRT plus nivolumab, ipilimumab, low-dose cyclophosphamide and aspirin (RACIN trial). TRAV- and TRBV-specific primers, spanning alpha and beta chains, primed first-strand cDNA. The authors amplified TCRs for 20 to 25 PCR cycles with a constant-region primer and a V-primer adapter. TCRdb independently ran MiXCR on the reads; one entry per CDR3 protein. The sample comprises 35,000 to 50,000 distinct CDR3 sequences, around a quarter of which are singletons, and roughly a tenth rests with the top ten. The source was PBMCs, collected after low-dose radiotherapy plus immunotherapy. The receptors originated from a male donor with prostate cancer.

This clonotype qualifies as medium-sized (0.01 to 0.1%). This chain joins TRBV5-8 and TRBJ2-1, with TRBD2 identical over 7 bases. The V and J ends lost 4 bases and 4 bases, in that order; junction bases with no gene match: 11. CDR1 is SGHTS, CDR2 YDEGEE, per germline. The CDR3 has 16 amino acids. CDR3 protein: CASSRGDSSLYNEQFF. CDR3 bases: TGTGCCAGCAGCCGGGGGGACTCCTCCCTTTACAATGAGCAGTTCTTC.

V gene TRBV26 combines with J gene TRBJ1-6; TRBD1, the table's D call, was not compared with the DNA. TRBV26 is given as a pseudogene. CDR3 length: 15 amino acids. CDR3 protein: CASRPAGQGTSPLHF. DNA for the CDR3: TGTGCCAGCAGGCCGGCGGGACAGGGGACCTCACCCCTCCACTTT.

This clonotype was seen at least ten times. The chain couples TRBV5-1 to TRBJ1-1; D is uncertain. The CDR3 contains 14 residues. Looked up from germline, CDR1 is SGHRS and CDR2 is YFSETQ. Trimming shortened V by 0 bases and J by 4 bases, and 10 bases separated the two germline ends. CDR3 amino acids: CASSLGGMGTEAFF. The DNA for the CDR3 is TGCGCCAGCAGCTTGGGGGGTATGGGCACTGAAGCTTTCTTT.

This clonotype was observed at least ten times. This chain links TRBV7-8 with TRBJ1-1; D not certain. The ends were cut back, 6 bases at V and 1 base at J, with 12 bases in the middle. Germline V gene sequence: CDR1 SGHVS, CDR2 FQNEAQ. This CDR3 is built from 14 residues. The CDR3 protein is CASSPDLRNTEAFF. The DNA for the CDR3 is TGTGCCAGCAGTCCTGACCTCCGGAACACTGAAGCTTTCTTT.

The J gene is TRBJ2-5, the V gene TRBV9; unclear D gene. CDR1 is SGDLS, CDR2 YYNGEE, per germline. The V gene lost 3 bases and the J gene lost 2 bases, with 14 bases spanning the gap. CDR3 length: 15 amino acids. In DNA form, the CDR3 reads TGTGCCAGCAGCGAGGTACCGTCCGGACAAGAGACCCAGTACTTC. It specifies CASSEVPSGQETQYF.

This clonotype has a handful of counts. With a far larger clone one base away, a read error is the likely cause. The rearrangement uses TRBV24-1 and TRBJ2-4; D possibly matches TRBD1 or TRBD2 (5 bases each). CDR1 is KGHDR, CDR2 SFDVKD, per germline. V was pared by 2 bases and J by 13 bases, with 26 bases between. The length of the CDR3 is 17 residues. CDR3 protein: CATSDSRGSAAYNEQYF. The CDR3 nucleotides read TGTGCCACCAGTGATTCTCGGGGCAGTGCCGCCTACAATGAGCAGTACTTC.

This clonotype has at least ten counts. J is TRBJ2-3 and V is TRBV5-1; D gene uncertain. This CDR3 spans 17 amino acids. Germline values: CDR1 SGHRS, CDR2 YFSETQ. Trimming shortened V by 2 bases and J by 2 bases, and 18 bases separated the two germline ends. The CDR3 coding sequence is TGCGCCAGCAGCTTTGGTGGCTCGAGTTGGTCCACAGATACGCAGTATTTT. Protein: CASSFGGSSWSTDTQYF.

On this clonotype: It differs at one base from a far larger clone, so likely a read error. CDR3 DNA sequence: TGTACCAGCACCGCCGGGACAGACAATGAGCAGTTCTTC. This codes for CTSTAGTDNEQFF. V is TRBV5-3 and J is TRBJ2-1; 7 positions match TRBD1. TRBV5-3 is reported as an ORF; its role is uncertain. The CDR3 runs 13 residues.

On this clonotype itself: One base separates it from a far larger clone, so it is likely a read error. This sequence joins TRBV11-2 and TRBJ2-1, with D possibly being TRBD1 or TRBD2 (5 bases each). CDR1 is SGHAT and CDR2 is FQNNGV in the germline V gene. This CDR3 spans 14 amino acids. As DNA, the CDR3 is TGCGCCAGCAGCTTGGGGCGGGTATACGATGAGCAGTTCTTC. This codes for CASSLGRVYDEQFF.

As to this clonotype: A far larger clone differs by one base, so this is likely a read error. This chain joins TRBV18 and TRBJ2-1; D uncertain. With 2 bases removed from V and 10 bases from J, the gap between germline ends came to 9 bases. CDR1 is KGHSH, CDR2 LQKENI, per germline. CDR3 size: 12 residues. The CDR3 region is CASSPTGPEQFF. The DNA of the CDR3 is TGTGCCAGCTCACCAACCGGTCCCGAGCAGTTCTTC. Drawing the rest from reference TRBV18 and TRBJ2-1, the complete variable domain is NAGVMQNPRHLVRRRGQEARLRCSPMKGHSHVYWYRQLPEEGLKFMVYLQKENIIDESGMPKERFSAEFPKEGPSILRIQQVVRGDSAAYFCASSPTGPEQFFGPGTRLTVL.

Sample share makes this clonotype medium-sized (0.01 to 0.1%). The chain carries TRBV6-2 or TRBV6-3 and TRBJ2-7, with D tentatively TRBD2 (6 bases). V was cut by 6 bases and J by 2 bases, with 8 bases left in between. CDR3 length equals 12 residues. Germline lookup yields CDR1 MNHEY and CDR2 SVGEGT. CDR3 loop: CASSRLAYEQYF. As DNA, the CDR3 is TGTGCCAGCAGCCGACTAGCCTACGAGCAGTACTTC.

This clonotype occurred many times. V gene TRBV5-1 combines with J gene TRBJ2-3; D is possibly TRBD1 or TRBD2 (5 bases each). The V end lost 0 bases, the J end lost 2 bases, and 10 bases lay between the germline ends. The CDR3 runs to 15 residues. Per germline, CDR1 SGHRS and CDR2 YFSETQ. The CDR3 nucleotides read TGCGCCAGCAGCTTGGGGGGCGGACTCACAGATACGCAGTATTTT. Encoded protein: CASSLGGGLTDTQYF.